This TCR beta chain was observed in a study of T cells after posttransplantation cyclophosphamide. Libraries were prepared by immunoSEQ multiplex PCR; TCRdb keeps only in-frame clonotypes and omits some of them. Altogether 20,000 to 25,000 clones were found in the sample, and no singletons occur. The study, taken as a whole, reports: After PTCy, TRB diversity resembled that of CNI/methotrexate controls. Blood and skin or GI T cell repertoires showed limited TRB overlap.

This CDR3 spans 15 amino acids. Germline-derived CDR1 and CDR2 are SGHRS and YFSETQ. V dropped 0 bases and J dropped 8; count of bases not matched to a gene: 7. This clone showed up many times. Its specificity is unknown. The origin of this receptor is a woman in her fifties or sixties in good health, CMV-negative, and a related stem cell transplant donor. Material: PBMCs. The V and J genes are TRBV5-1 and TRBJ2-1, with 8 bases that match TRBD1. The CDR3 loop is CASSLGAGGYYEQFF. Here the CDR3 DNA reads TGCGCCAGCAGCTTGGGGGCAGGGGGCTATTATGAGCAGTTCTTC. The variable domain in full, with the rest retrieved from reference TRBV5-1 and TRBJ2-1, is KAGVTQTPRYLIKTRGQQVTLSCSPISGHRSVSWYQQTPGQGLQFLFEYFSETQRNKGNFPGRFSGRQFSNSRSEMNVSTLELGDSALYLCASSLGAGGYYEQFFGPGTRLTVL.